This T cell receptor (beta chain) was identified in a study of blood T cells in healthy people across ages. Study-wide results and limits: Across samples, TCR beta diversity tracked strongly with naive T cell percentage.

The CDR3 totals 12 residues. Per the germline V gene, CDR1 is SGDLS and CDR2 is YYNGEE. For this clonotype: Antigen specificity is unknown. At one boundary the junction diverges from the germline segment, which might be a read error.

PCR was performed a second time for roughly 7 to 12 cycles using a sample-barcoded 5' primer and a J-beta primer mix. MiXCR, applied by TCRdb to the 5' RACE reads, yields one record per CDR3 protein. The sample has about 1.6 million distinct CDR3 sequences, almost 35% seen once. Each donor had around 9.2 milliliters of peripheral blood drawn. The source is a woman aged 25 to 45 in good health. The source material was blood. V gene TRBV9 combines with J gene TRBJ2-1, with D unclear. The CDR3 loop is CANSDGYNEQFF. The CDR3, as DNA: TGTGCCAACAGCGACGGTTACAATGAGCAGTTCTTC.